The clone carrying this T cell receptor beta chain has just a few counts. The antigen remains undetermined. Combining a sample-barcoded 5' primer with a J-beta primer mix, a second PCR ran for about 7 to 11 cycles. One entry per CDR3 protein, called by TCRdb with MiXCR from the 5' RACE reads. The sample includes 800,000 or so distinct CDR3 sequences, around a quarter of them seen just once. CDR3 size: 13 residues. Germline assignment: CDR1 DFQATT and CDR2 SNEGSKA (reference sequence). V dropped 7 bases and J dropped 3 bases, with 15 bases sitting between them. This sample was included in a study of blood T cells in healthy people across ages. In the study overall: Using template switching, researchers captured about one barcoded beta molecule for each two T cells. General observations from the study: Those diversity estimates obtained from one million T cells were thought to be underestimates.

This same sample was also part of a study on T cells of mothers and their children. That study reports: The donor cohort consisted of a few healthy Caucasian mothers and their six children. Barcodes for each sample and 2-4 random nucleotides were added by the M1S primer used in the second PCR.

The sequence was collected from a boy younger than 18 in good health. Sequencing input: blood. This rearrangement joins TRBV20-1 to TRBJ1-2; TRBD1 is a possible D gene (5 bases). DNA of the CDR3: TGCAGTGTTCCAAGGGAGGGGTACTATGGCTACACCTTC. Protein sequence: CSVPREGYYGYTF.